This TCR beta chain was recorded in a study of cytomegalovirus exposure and HLA in healthy donors (dated by TCRdb to 2017 to 2019). Broadly, across the study: An earlier analysis of 587 of the donors reported around 280 Gb of sequence data and about 120 million unique TCR beta sequences obtained from around 170 million T cells. Among the roughly 400 genotyped donors, about 85% belonged to the genetic ancestry cluster associated with self-reported Caucasian donors. All discovery cohort repertoires had been generated on a single sequencing platform. In the later analysis, no new phenotypic data were used to find candidate immune exposures; instead, reliance was placed on TCR beta sequences and their occurrence across donors. Approximately 300 gigabases of sequencing data and roughly 80 million unique TCR sequences made up an early release that covered around 640 HLA-typed donors. The number of typed donors differed by locus: roughly 629-640 for A, B, C, DRB1 and DQB1; some 500 for DQA1; around 610 for DPA1; and about 450 for DPB1. On average, roughly 240,000 unique TCR beta nucleotide sequences were sequenced per donor among fewer than 500 genotyped donors of the cohort, with roughly 20% of those sequences being non-productive. Donor age, sex, ethnicity and CMV serostatus were collected together with the repertoire data. A later analysis re-examined previously published TCR beta repertoires from just over 650 donors and added high-resolution HLA genotyping to investigate patterns of TCR occurrence. The study aimed to test whether signatures of past pathogen exposure could be identified by cataloging public T cell receptors. A few DR-DQ haplotypes were handled as single units for association and clustering because linkage in the cohort was strong. A later genetic analysis used genome-wide SNP genotypes for about 60% of the roughly 700 donors, treating that subset as a discovery cohort. To predict cytomegalovirus infection status, the study brought together high-throughput TCR immunosequencing, statistical association of individual TCRs with disease status, and machine learning. Besides the first cohort of roughly 660 subjects, a separate validation cohort made up of roughly 130 different subjects was used. HLA typing included class I and class II loci at four-digit resolution. An earlier analysis of more than 450 of the donors used high-throughput TCR beta sequencing to judge whether each TCR beta V gene segment behaved as functional or pseudogenic. The study used immunosequencing to profile the T cell repertoires of under 700 subjects and linked those repertoires to cytomegalovirus serostatus. Overall study results and their limits: Only TCR beta chains were sequenced in this cohort, and the absence of alpha or paired-chain data limited detectable features. V-gene and J-gene trimming of TCR beta chains was associated with a missense DCLRE1C variant in a later genetic analysis, and the association was replicated in an independent cohort. In a later analysis, HLA-associated TCR beta chains were found to be more clonally expanded and to have lower generation probabilities than equally common non-associated chains. Specific HLA alleles were associated with 16,951 TCR beta sequences at a false discovery rate of 0.05 in a later analysis. A later genetic analysis reported fewer N-insertions in productive TCRs among donors in an Asian-associated ancestry cluster than the 666-donor mean. The classifier was reported to diagnose cytomegalovirus status with high specificity and sensitivity in both the original cohort and the validation cohort. Linkage disequilibrium might explain the correlated functional status among segregating V segments, but an unknown experimental factor could not be excluded. Because the 87-base-pair reads could not distinguish some IMGT-functional V segments, including TRBV6-2 and TRBV6-3, those segments were excluded. Because counts were too low, roughly 18 rarely observed V segments, including chromosome 9 orphons, were left out of the earlier analysis of 587 of the donors. In vitro tests confirmed that a few of the cytomegalovirus-associated TCR beta chains recognize cytomegalovirus antigens. A group of highly shared sequence variants was considered likely to be a technical artifact of the sequencing pipeline. The presence/absence analyses assumed that sequencing depth was roughly uniform across donors, and that assumption may not be true. Because some donors lacked HLA typing at each locus, the association tests relied only on the typed subset. For the cohort, immune exposure information was limited to CMV serostatus. In a later analysis, most CMV-associated TCR beta chains were found to appear HLA-restricted, with HLA associations seemingly driven largely by CMV exposure. In an earlier analysis of 587 of the donors, most TCR beta V segments appeared in productive rearrangements about 87% or about 30% of the time, broadly matching IMGT annotations. A total of some 180 TCR beta chains were listed by the study as associated with cytomegalovirus. A further reported finding was that TCR beta sequences accurately predicted the HLA-A and HLA-B alleles for most subjects in the first cohort. In a later analysis, several top co-occurrence clusters were reported to appear linked to parvovirus B19, influenza, CMV and Epstein-Barr virus. Most TCR sequences were seen in very few donors, while some public TCRs were found in many individuals. In a later analysis, the rate of TCR association differed among HLA loci, with DRB1 alleles having the most associated TCRs and HLA-C alleles having the fewest. The authors suggested that the approach could potentially be extended to other disease states and immunological phenotypes. When HLA alleles, especially DR and DQ, strongly co-occurred, TCR associations were difficult to assign to individual alleles.

Preparation of the library involved the immunoSEQ multiplex PCR assay. For the multiplex PCR, a mixture combining 60 forward primers for TCR Vbeta segments and 13 reverse primers for TCR Jbeta segments was used. The CDR3 region of rearranged TCR beta genes was amplified from genomic DNA by a multiplex PCR assay. Amplified TCR beta libraries were sequenced as 87-base-pair reads on the Illumina HiSeq System. As for the authors' bioinformatics: A later analysis counted tens of millions of unique TCR beta chains across the 650 to 800 repertoires, and 10 million to 11 million of these chains were shared by at least two donors. To remove PCR and sequencing errors, raw reads were error-corrected and collapsed into unique sequences using a nearest-neighbor algorithm that merged closely related sequences. CDR3 sequences were aligned to IMGT reference sequences to assign V, D and J gene segments. Each retained sequence needed at least a six-nucleotide match to both a V gene segment and a J gene segment. Rearrangements were classified as productive when the CDR3 lacked stop codons and remained in frame with V and J, and all other rearrangements were classified as non-productive. Following IMGT convention, CDR3 was defined as the stretch from the second conserved V-encoded cysteine up to the conserved J-encoded phenylalanine. The earlier analysis of some 580 of the donors excluded any sequence lacking an unambiguous match to a single V gene segment. An earlier analysis of about 600 of the donors called V segments functional above 56.7% productive rearrangements and segregating when the between-donor standard deviation exceeded 5%. A statistical classification framework was built for diagnosing cytomegalovirus status from the catalog of TCR beta chain sequences. A later analysis assigned V and J genes by comparing TCR nucleotide sequences with IMGT/GENE-DB human TR gene sequences. The TCRdist pipeline was used in a later analysis to assign CDR3 sequences and most-parsimonious VDJ recombination scenarios. In a later analysis, each TCR beta chain was defined by its CDR3 amino acid sequence together with its V-gene family, and reads lacking a unique V-gene family were excluded. To address suspected cross-contamination and a sequencing artifact, a later analysis removed under 600 highly shared, low-generation-probability nucleotide sequences. For each public chain, a later analysis derived a clonal expansion index from normalized ranks of inferred template counts within each repertoire. In a later analysis, generation probabilities were computed with a VDJ recombination model fitted to out-of-frame rearrangements, and the resulting probabilities were checked against IGoR. Hypergeometric tests were used in a later analysis to score TCR-TCR, TCR-HLA and TCR-CMV co-occurrence, with a repertoire-size bias correction applied to the TCR pairs. To estimate false discovery rates, a later analysis permuted the HLA or CMV assignments 20 times. A later analysis grouped co-occurring TCRs with DBSCAN, adding TCRdist sequence similarity when clustering within HLA-allele-positive subsets. Repertoires with fewer than 30,000 or more than 120,000 public chains, plus five repertoires with anomalous nucleotide sharing, were excluded from co-occurrence clustering. The source is immuneACCESS, and TCRdb retained only in-frame sequences with V and J called. Part of the clones is not carried over; for the studies checked, unresolved V genes explain less than half of this, and the remainder is unexplained. V, J and clone size were drawn from that table, and D and trimming were deduced from the DNA. The sample table shows roughly 100,000 clones, and roughly two thirds are seen once. The ten largest clonotypes hold 2.8% of the sample.

In its sample, this clone was seen once. Its antigen is unknown. The record has no base qualities; no much larger clone is one base away. The cohort comprised under 700 healthy bone marrow donors. Cohort members were all nominally healthy when sampled, although unrecorded immune exposures were likely present. The donor tested CMV seronegative, placing the donor among the roughly 400 seronegative members of the cohort. Each donor provided a peripheral blood sample, and peripheral blood mononuclear cells were used for TCR beta sequencing. The Qiagen DNeasy Blood Extraction Kit was used to extract genomic DNA from the blood cell samples. Trimming at the junction amounts to 4 bases on V and 3 bases on J, and the germline ends lie 7 bases apart. Reading from cysteine to phenylalanine, the CDR3 counts 13 amino acids. Only the CDR3 part of the read is kept: 39 bases, read in frame from the first base. Via the germline V gene (reference sequence), CDR1 is LNHDA and CDR2 SQIVND.

The sequenced material came from PBMCs. The clonotype comes from a female donor in good health and CMV-seronegative. The rearrangement joined TRBV19 to TRBJ1-5, with TRBD1 tentatively as D gene (5 bases match). The nucleotide sequence is TGTGCCAGTAGTAGACAGAACAATCAGCCCCAGCATTTT. Translated, it reads CASSRQNNQPQHF. Beyond the CDR3, the reference TRBV19 and TRBJ1-5 genes provide the residues; the full variable domain reads: DGGITQSPKYLFRKEGQNVTLSCEQNLNHDAMYWYRQDPGQGLRLIYYSQIVNDFQKGDIAEGYSVSREKKESFPLTVTSAQKNPTAFYLCASSRQNNQPQHFGDGTRLSIL.